A selection of T cell receptor beta chains follows, all from one sample in a study of blood T cell repertoires in COVID-19. Method: immunoSEQ multiplex PCR; TCRdb's copy keeps in-frame clones and lacks some. Here the sample spans approximately 140,000 clones, about nine tenths being singletons. Sample: PBMCs or T cells enriched from blood (not recorded which). Receptors were obtained from a woman aged 40 to 50 who had been exposed to COVID-19. The CDR3 runs from the conserved cysteine through the conserved F or W. The D gene is left open where the match is weak. Expanded clones get a size class; other rows say once, few or many, or leave the size out.

J gene | clone size | D gene | V gene | CDR3 protein | CDR3 DNA
TRBJ2-7 | NA | TRBD1 | TRBV7-2 | CASSSSTSDRGYEQYF | TGTGCCAGCAGCTCTAGTACGTCGGACAGGGGCTACGAGCAGTACTTC
TRBJ2-6 | NA | TRBD2 | TRBV9 | CASSVAGGGATTGANVLTF | TGTGCCAGCAGCGTAGCTGGCGGGGGGGCCACCACAGGGGCCAACGTCCTGACTTTC
TRBJ1-1 | once | NA | TRBV6-5 | CASNPGTFNTEAFF | TGTGCCAGCAACCCCGGGACATTTAACACTGAAGCTTTCTTT
TRBJ2-1 | NA | TRBD2 | TRBV28 | CANSGRSYNEQFF | TGTGCCAATAGCGGGAGATCCTACAATGAGCAGTTCTTC
TRBJ1-5 | NA | TRBD1 | TRBV18 | CASALKTGSSQPQHF | TGTGCCAGCGCACTTAAGACAGGGTCCAGTCAGCCCCAGCATTTT
TRBJ1-2 | NA | NA | TRBV2 | CARREEGLGGYTF | TGTGCCAGGAGAGAGGAGGGGCTCGGGGGCTACACCTTC
TRBJ2-5 | NA | TRBD2 | TRBV5-1 | CASSLGRLAGLQETQYF | TGCGCCAGCAGCTTGGGTCGTCTAGCGGGTCTCCAAGAGACCCAGTACTTC
TRBJ1-2 | NA | TRBD1 | TRBV6-5 | CASSFGQGAQGYTF | TGTGCCAGCAGCTTCGGACAGGGGGCGCAGGGCTACACCTTC
TRBJ1-4 | NA | NA | TRBV6-5 | CASSPAGMEEKLFF | TGTGCCAGCAGCCCGGCAGGGATGGAGGAAAAACTGTTTTTT
TRBJ2-7 | few | TRBD1 | TRBV18 | CASSGQVTYEQYF | TGTGCCAGCTCAGGACAGGTGACCTACGAGCAGTACTTC
TRBJ2-7 | few | TRBD1 | TRBV2 | CASSVPGQGYAYEQYF | TGTGCCAGCAGTGTACCGGGACAGGGGTACGCCTACGAGCAGTACTTC
TRBJ2-1 | NA | TRBD2 | TRBV5-4 | CASSPGTSGIREQFF | TGTGCCAGCAGCCCCGGGACTAGCGGGATCCGGGAGCAGTTCTTC
TRBJ2-1 | NA | NA | TRBV7-2 | CASSQSGGEQFF | TGTGCCAGCAGCCAAAGTGGCGGTGAGCAGTTCTTC
TRBJ2-1 | NA | TRBD2 | TRBV19 | CASSFFPSTSGSSYNEQFF | TGTGCCAGTAGTTTCTTCCCTTCGACTAGCGGGAGCTCCTACAATGAGCAGTTCTTC
TRBJ2-3 | NA | TRBD1 | TRBV28 | CASRRDRGHTDTQYF | TGTGCCAGCAGGCGGGACAGGGGGCACACAGATACGCAGTATTTT
TRBJ2-7 | NA | NA | TRBV10-1 | CASSERRGPYEQYF | TGCGCCAGCAGTGAGAGGCGGGGACCCTACGAGCAGTACTTC
TRBJ2-7 | NA | NA | TRBV25-1 | CASSAVGLAPSYEQYF | TGTGCCAGCAGTGCCGTGGGGCTAGCGCCATCCTACGAGCAGTACTTC
TRBJ1-4 | NA | TRBD1 | TRBV7-9 | CASRGQANEKLFF | TGTGCCAGCAGGGGACAGGCTAATGAAAAACTGTTTTTT
TRBJ2-2 | NA | TRBD1 | TRBV5-1 | CASRLRQGNTGELFF | TGCGCCAGCAGACTCAGACAGGGAAACACCGGGGAGCTGTTTTTT
TRBJ2-1 | NA | NA | TRBV2 | CASSGDRLGVNEQFF | TGTGCCAGCAGTGGTGATAGACTAGGGGTCAATGAGCAGTTCTTC
TRBJ1-5 | NA | TRBD1 | TRBV19 | CASSTRGRGNQPQHF | TGTGCCAGTAGCACCAGGGGGCGCGGCAATCAGCCCCAGCATTTT
TRBJ1-1 | NA | TRBD1 | TRBV15 | CATSLEGQRTEAFF | TGTGCCACCAGTCTGGAGGGACAGCGGACTGAAGCTTTCTTT
TRBJ2-1 | NA | NA | TRBV9 | CASSVGAGTGNEQFF | TGTGCCAGCAGCGTAGGGGCCGGGACTGGGAATGAGCAGTTCTTC
TRBJ2-5 | few | TRBD1 | TRBV2 | CASSRDSQETQYF | TGTGCCAGCAGTCGGGACAGCCAAGAGACCCAGTACTTC
TRBJ1-5 | once | NA | TRBV6-5 | CASSYSVSSNQPQHF | TGTGCCAGCAGTTACTCCGTCAGTAGCAATCAGCCCCAGCATTTT
TRBJ1-2 | NA | NA | TRBV4-2 | CASSQVRGDQGVYGYTF | TGTGCCAGCAGCCAAGTCAGGGGTGACCAGGGAGTGTATGGCTACACCTTC
TRBJ1-1 | few | NA | TRBV6-5 | CASSNRVGSPEAFF | TGTGCCAGCAGCAACAGGGTGGGGTCTCCTGAAGCTTTCTTT
TRBJ2-7 | NA | NA | TRBV28 | CASTLRTGIYEQYF | TGTGCCAGCACCCTAAGAACGGGAATTTACGAGCAGTACTTC
TRBJ2-7 | NA | TRBD1 | TRBV6-1 | CASSEGQLLYEQYF | TGTGCCAGCAGTGAGGGACAGCTACTCTACGAGCAGTACTTC
TRBJ2-4 | NA | TRBD2 | TRBV7-8 | CASSLEPGLRNIQYF | TGTGCCAGCAGCTTAGAACCGGGACTACGAAACATTCAGTACTTC
TRBJ1-2 | NA | NA | TRBV7-2 | CASSLGRANYGYTF | TGTGCCAGCAGCTTAGGGAGAGCTAACTATGGCTACACCTTC
TRBJ1-1 | NA | TRBD1 | TRBV9 | CASSRDRGQAAFF | TGTGCCAGCAGCCGGGACAGGGGGCAAGCAGCTTTCTTT
TRBJ1-4 | once | NA | TRBV25-1 | CASSELGSPFEKLFF | TGTGCCAGCAGTGAATTGGGCAGTCCTTTTGAAAAACTGTTTTTT
TRBJ2-5 | NA | NA | TRBV7-6 | CASSLGGLSGETQYF | TGTGCCAGCAGCTTAGGAGGACTATCAGGGGAGACCCAGTACTTC
TRBJ2-3 | NA | TRBD2 | TRBV9 | CASSPSGGADTQYF | TGTGCCAGCAGTCCTAGCGGGGGGGCGGATACGCAGTATTTT
TRBJ2-3 | once | TRBD1 | TRBV28 | CASRTSWTGPTDTQYF | TGTGCCAGCAGGACCTCTTGGACAGGGCCCACAGATACGCAGTATTTT
TRBJ1-5 | NA | NA | TRBV29-1 | CSVEEGGSNQPQHF | TGCAGCGTTGAGGAGGGAGGGAGCAATCAGCCCCAGCATTTT
TRBJ1-6 | NA | TRBD1 | TRBV3-1/TRBV3-2 | CASSQSRDRGRGSPLHF | TGTGCCAGCAGCCAAAGCCGGGACAGGGGAAGAGGATCACCCCTCCACTTT